The 25 T cell receptor beta chains below come from one sample, sequenced in a study of early T cells in non-severe SARS-CoV-2 infection. One entry per CDR3 protein, called by TCRdb with MiXCR from the 5' RACE reads. The table includes about 61,000 distinct CDR3 sequences, approximately 11% detected once. The sample taken for sequencing was whole blood. Receptors originate from an adult who was a healthcare worker with PCR-confirmed SARS-CoV-2 infection or an uninfected control (not recorded which).

This clonotype came up many times. The rearrangement uses TRBV29-1 and TRBJ1-1; no clear D. The CDR3 totals 14 residues. V was pared by 6 bases and J by 4 bases, with 18 bases between. Germline V lookup: CDR1 SQVTM, CDR2 ANQGSEA. The CDR3 bases are TGCAGCGTCTCTGACACGTTTGGATCCACTGAAGCTTTCTTT. The encoded protein is CSVSDTFGSTEAFF.

This clonotype occurred a few times. The J gene is TRBJ2-2, the V gene TRBV6-2 or TRBV6-3; D uncertain. Trimming stripped 5 bases from V and 4 bases from J, with 11 bases between. CDR3 length: 14 residues. The V gene's germline CDR1 is MNHEY and CDR2 SVGEGT. CDR3 sequence reads: CASSTPLATGELFF. For the CDR3, the DNA is TGTGCCAGCAGTACCCCCCTGGCCACCGGGGAGCTGTTTTTT.

The V call is TRBV19, the J call TRBJ2-3; D is ambiguous. V lost 3 bases and J lost 7, with 11 bases in between. Germline V gene lookup returns CDR1 LNHDA and CDR2 SQIVND (reference sequence). CDR3 length equals 13 residues. The CDR3, as DNA: TGTGCCAGTAGTATTGGTCGACCAAATACGCAGTATTTT. Translation: CASSIGRPNTQYF.

This chain uses TRBV29-1 with TRBJ1-2, with 7 bases fitting TRBD1. Germline assignment: CDR1 SQVTM and CDR2 ANQGSEA. CDR3 length: 17 amino acids. J lost 0 bases, V lost 1 base, and 11 bases had no gene match. CDR3 bases: TGCAGCGTTGAAGCTGGGACCTACAGGGGAGCTAACTATGGCTACACCTTC. The encoded protein is CSVEAGTYRGANYGYTF.

This rearrangement joins TRBV3-1 to TRBJ2-5, with D perhaps TRBD1 (5 bases). With 0 bases removed from V and 5 bases from J, the gap between germline ends came to 13 bases. CDR1 and CDR2 from the germline V gene are LGHDT and YNNKEL (reference sequence). The CDR3 runs to 15 residues. In nucleotides, the CDR3 is TGTGCCAGCAGCCAAGACCAACCAGGGTTGGAGACCCAGTACTTC. Translated, it gives CASSQDQPGLETQYF.

This clonotype was counted at least ten times. The V gene is TRBV13, the J gene TRBJ2-3, with D maybe TRBD1 (5 bases). There are 17 residues in the CDR3. Germline CDR1 and CDR2: PRHDT and FYEKMQ (reference sequence). V was pared by 5 bases and J by 0 bases, with 18 bases between. The CDR3: CASSPLRTHTSTDTQYF. The CDR3 bases are TGTGCCAGCAGCCCGCTGCGGACACATACTAGCACAGATACGCAGTATTTT.

The table lists this clonotype with many counts. The chain carries TRBV7-9 and TRBJ1-1; D remains ambiguous. Germline assignment: CDR1 SEHNR and CDR2 FQNEAQ (reference sequence). V was shortened by 5 bases and J by 6 bases, with 10 bases between the two germline ends. The CDR3 loop spans 12 amino acids. CDR3 region: CASSPQVPEAFF. DNA for the CDR3: TGTGCCAGCAGCCCTCAGGTTCCTGAAGCTTTCTTT.

The sample holds many counts of this clonotype. V gene TRBV5-4 combines with J gene TRBJ1-3; D perhaps matches TRBD1 (6 bases). Germline-derived CDR1 and CDR2 are SGHNT and YYREEE (reference sequence). V gave up 0 bases and J gave up 4 bases, with 11 bases separating them. The CDR3 runs 15 residues. CDR3 sequence: CASSLDRVGGNTIYF. The CDR3 DNA sequence: TGTGCCAGCAGCTTGGACAGGGTGGGAGGAAACACCATATATTTT.

This clonotype was seen many times. V is TRBV12-3 or TRBV12-4 and J is TRBJ1-5; D not certain. V was cut by 6 bases and J by 7 bases, with 16 bases left in between. The CDR3 covers 14 residues. DNA for the CDR3: TGTGCCAGCAGCCCCCATGTTGTGGCCCAGCCCCAGCATTTT. As protein: CASSPHVVAQPQHF.

This clonotype was detected only a few times. The chain uses TRBV12-3 or TRBV12-4 and TRBJ1-2; D is possibly TRBD1 (5 bases). The CDR3 runs to 17 residues. V was pared by 0 bases and J by 6 bases, with 20 bases between. CDR3 bases: TGTGCCAGCAGTTTAGCATTAGGGGCCGCATCCCCCGATGGCTACACCTTC. It yields the protein CASSLALGAASPDGYTF.

Details on this clonotype: The junction does not match germline at one end; this may be a read error. The V and J genes are TRBV11-1 and TRBJ2-5; no definite D call. Germline CDR1 reads SGHAT; CDR2 reads FQDESV (reference sequence). The CDR3 extends over 14 amino acids. CDR3: CASSLGASQKTQCF. CDR3 DNA: TGTGCCAGCAGCTTAGGAGCGTCGCAGAAGACCCAGTGCTTC.

The sample holds many counts of this clonotype. The V and J genes are TRBV3-1 and TRBJ2-7; D ambiguous. The CDR3 totals 12 residues. Trimming cost V 5 bases and J 2 bases, with 7 bases left between them. The germline V gene has CDR1 LGHDT and CDR2 YNNKEL (reference sequence). The CDR3 is CASSLSTYEQYF. CDR3 DNA: TGTGCCAGCAGCTTATCGACCTACGAGCAGTACTTC.

This clonotype was picked up many times. The CDR3 protein is CASSSPGQGYEKLFF. CDR3 DNA sequence: TGTGCCAGCAGCTCCCCGGGACAGGGATATGAAAAACTGTTTTTT. The rearrangement joins TRBV7-6 to TRBJ1-4; TRBD1 matches at 9 bases. This CDR3 spans 15 amino acids. Germline CDR1 reads SGHVS; CDR2 reads FNYEAQ. The V and J ends lost 4 bases and 6 bases, in that order; junction bases with no gene match: 6.

J is TRBJ2-7 and V is TRBV10-3; TRBD1 agrees at 10 bases. V gave up 4 bases and J gave up 6 bases; unmatched junction bases: 6. The CDR3 runs 14 residues. Germline V CDR1 and CDR2: ENHRY, SYGVKD. CDR3 nucleotides: TGTGCCATCAGTGTAGGGACAGGGGTAGGCGAGCAGTACTTC. Encoded protein: CAISVGTGVGEQYF.

This clonotype appeared many times. This rearrangement joins TRBV6-5 to TRBJ2-1; TRBD2 matches at 15 bases. CDR1 is MNHEY, CDR2 SVGAGI, per germline. This CDR3 has 18 residues. The junction had 8 bases not matched to a gene; V was cut back by 5 bases and J by 3 bases. In nucleotides, the CDR3 is TGTGCCAGCAGTACCCCAGGACTAGCGGGGGGGCTCTACAATGAGCAGTTCTTC. Its protein product is CASSTPGLAGGLYNEQFF.

This clonotype was seen only a few times. CDR3 residues: CASSTRARPEQYF. In DNA, the CDR3 is TGTGCCAGCAGTACCAGGGCCAGGCCCGAGCAGTACTTC. The rearrangement uses TRBV27 and TRBJ2-7; D perhaps matches TRBD1 (5 bases). CDR1 is MNHEY and CDR2 is SMNVEV in the germline V gene (reference sequence). V was cut by 5 bases and J by 6 bases, with 14 bases left in between. This CDR3 is built from 13 residues.

There are a few counts of this clonotype. The chain links TRBV6-5 to TRBJ1-3, with 7 positions matching TRBD1. The CDR3 contains 17 residues. J gave up 0 bases and V 2 bases, and 7 bases lay outside the gene matches. Per the germline V gene, CDR1 is MNHEY and CDR2 is SVGAGI. CDR3 bases: TGTGCCAGCAGTTACACCCGGCGGACAGGCTCTGGAAACACCATATATTTT. This translates into CASSYTRRTGSGNTIYF.

Comments on this clonotype: This may stem from a read error, because a much larger clone lies one nucleotide away. V gene TRBV12-3 or TRBV12-4 combines with J gene TRBJ2-7; D not certain. This CDR3 contains 10 residues. CDR3 DNA sequence: TGTGCCAGCGGCACCTACAAGCAGTACTTC. This translates into CASGTYKQYF.

This clonotype was found many times. The gene calls are TRBV11-2 and TRBJ2-7; D gene uncertain. The CDR3 is made up of 12 amino acids. Looked up from germline, CDR1 is SGHAT and CDR2 is FQNNGV. The V and J ends lost 5 bases and 4 bases respectively, with 9 bases between them. This CDR3 is CASSKDGYEQYF. DNA of the CDR3: TGTGCCAGCAGCAAGGACGGGTACGAGCAGTACTTC.

This clonotype has ten or more counts. The chain has TRBV29-1 and TRBJ1-1; D gene unclear. The CDR3 is 15 amino acids. Trimming shortened V by 4 bases and J by 2 bases, and 17 bases separated the two germline ends. The V gene's germline CDR1 is SQVTM and CDR2 ANQGSEA. CDR3 sequence: CSVVTSEGLNTEAFF. The CDR3, as DNA: TGCAGCGTTGTTACGTCAGAAGGGCTAAACACTGAAGCTTTCTTT.

This rearrangement joins TRBV20-1 to TRBJ2-7; D tentatively reads TRBD1 or TRBD2 (6 bases each). The ends were cut back, 6 bases at V and 3 bases at J, with 15 bases in the middle. Germline CDR1 is DFQATT and CDR2 is SNEGSKA (reference sequence). The CDR3 extends over 13 amino acids. This CDR3 reads CSAFGGGNYEQYF. CDR3 DNA sequence: TGCAGTGCCTTCGGAGGGGGAAACTACGAGCAGTACTTC.

This clonotype has only a few counts. The chain couples TRBV7-8 to TRBJ1-4; unclear D gene. V lost 3 bases and J lost 0, with 5 bases in between. The CDR3 is 14 residues long. From germline, CDR1 is SGHVS and CDR2 FQNEAQ. CDR3 bases: TGTGCCAGCAGCTTGGAGGCAACTAATGAAAAACTGTTTTTT. This sequence encodes CASSLEATNEKLFF.

This clonotype turned up a few times. The J gene is TRBJ2-2, the V gene TRBV7-2; D is perhaps TRBD1 or TRBD2 (5 bases each). CDR1 and CDR2 from the germline V gene are SGHTA and FQGNSA. Between the trimmed V and J ends, which lost 5 bases and 6 bases, there was a span of 7 bases. The CDR3 runs 12 residues. This CDR3 is CASSEGSGELFF. The CDR3 DNA is TGTGCCAGCAGCGAGGGGTCCGGGGAGCTGTTTTTT.

This clonotype was counted many times. The genes are TRBV11-2 and TRBJ2-2; the D is unclear. The CDR3 contains 14 residues. The V end lost 1 base, the J end lost 4 bases, and 7 bases lay between the germline ends. Per the germline V gene, CDR1 is SGHAT and CDR2 is FQNNGV. CDR3 sequence: CASSLVRGTGELFF. CDR3 coding DNA: TGTGCCAGCAGCTTAGTGCGTGGCACCGGGGAGCTGTTTTTT.

This chain joins TRBV11-2 and TRBJ2-5; D is perhaps TRBD1 (7 bases). V was cut by 5 bases and J by 7 bases, with 26 bases left in between. CDR1 is SGHAT and CDR2 is FQNNGV in the germline V gene. This CDR3 spans 17 amino acids. For the CDR3, the DNA is TGTGCCAGCAGCGGGCGCAGGGGGGCGCGGCATTTGGTGACCCAGTACTTC. Amino acids: CASSGRRGARHLVTQYF. Complete variable domain (other parts from reference TRBV11-2 and TRBJ2-5): EAGVAQSPRYKIIEKRQSVAFWCNPISGHATLYWYQQILGQGPKLLIQFQNNGVVDDSQLPKDRFSAERLKGVDSTLKIQPAKLEDSAVYLCASSGRRGARHLVTQYFGPGTRLLVL.